This T cell receptor (beta chain) was recorded in a study of early T cells in non-severe SARS-CoV-2 infection. Study background: Sequencing targeted bulk RNA from unsorted whole blood, leaving chains unpaired.

At least ten counts were recorded for this clonotype. TCRdb used MiXCR to reprocess the 5' RACE reads, holding one entry per CDR3 protein. The sample contains tens of thousands of distinct CDR3 sequences, more than 9% of which appear only once. With 6 bases removed from V and 8 bases from J, the gap between germline ends came to 17 bases. Germline CDR1 KGHSH, CDR2 LQKENI. This CDR3 is built from 15 residues. This sequence was found in an adult who was a healthcare worker with PCR-confirmed SARS-CoV-2 infection or an uninfected control (not recorded which). V and J are TRBV18 and TRBJ1-6; no definite D call. Material for sequencing was whole blood. CDR3 in amino acids: CASSQGLLGDSPLHF. CDR3 nucleotides: TGTGCCAGCTCCCAAGGGTTACTCGGGGATTCACCCCTCCACTTT.